This is a list of T cell receptor beta chains from one sample in a study of T cell changes during pregnancy in multiple sclerosis. Profiling relied on immunoSEQ multiplex PCR, and the TCRdb table lists in-frame clones only, not all of them. The table has around 100,000 clones, roughly 92% seen once. This specimen consisted of peripheral blood, obtained in the third trimester of pregnancy. These receptors all stem from a female donor with multiple sclerosis, enrolled in a pregnancy study. CDR3s include the opening cysteine and the closing phenylalanine or tryptophan. A D gene is named only where the DNA matches it firmly. Expanded clones are given a class, and other clones once, few, many or no size at all.

size	J	V	D	CDR3	DNA
.	TRBJ2-3	TRBV15	TRBD2	CATSWRGSTDTQYF	TGTGCCACCAGCTGGCGGGGGAGCACAGATACGCAGTATTTT
.	TRBJ2-6	TRBV19	TRBD1	CASSPKLQGSGANVLTF	TGTGCCAGTAGCCCGAAGTTACAGGGGTCTGGGGCCAACGTCCTGACTTTC
.	TRBJ2-2	TRBV29-1	TRBD2	CSVRTSGAGELFF	TGCAGCGTCCGGACTAGCGGGGCCGGGGAGCTGTTTTTT
once	TRBJ1-6	TRBV7-9	TRBD1	CASSLATGQGFGSPLHF	TGTGCCAGCAGCTTAGCGACCGGACAGGGCTTCGGATCACCCCTCCACTTT
.	TRBJ2-1	TRBV10-3	TRBD2	CAIYSGIDNEQFF	TGTGCCATCTACAGCGGGATTGATAATGAGCAGTTCTTC
.	TRBJ2-3	TRBV10-2	TRBD2	CASSELGLAPSSTDTQYF	TGCGCCAGCAGTGAGTTGGGACTAGCACCGTCAAGCACAGATACGCAGTATTTT
.	TRBJ1-4	TRBV5-8	.	CASSLGARQSPSTNEKLFF	TGTGCCAGCAGCTTGGGGGCCCGACAGAGCCCCTCAACTAATGAAAAACTGTTTTTT
.	TRBJ2-1	TRBV27	.	CASSFNWQGWNNEQFF	TGTGCCAGCAGTTTTAATTGGCAGGGGTGGAACAATGAGCAGTTCTTC
once	TRBJ2-1	TRBV21-1	.	CASRYNEQFF	TGTGCCAGCCGCTACAATGAGCAGTTCTTC
.	TRBJ2-3	TRBV5-1	.	CASSGWRADTQYF	TGCGCCAGCAGCGGGTGGCGGGCAGATACGCAGTATTTT
.	TRBJ2-7	TRBV7-2	.	CASSIILVGAMYEQYF	TGTGCCAGCAGCATTATTCTCGTTGGGGCTATGTACGAGCAGTACTTC
once	TRBJ1-2	TRBV25-1	.	CASSEGGTWTNYGYTF	TGTGCCAGCAGTGAAGGGGGCACCTGGACTAACTATGGCTACACCTTC
.	TRBJ1-5	TRBV28	.	CASSPTRIITSSQPQHF	TGTGCCAGCAGTCCGACACGTATTATTACAAGCAGTCAGCCCCAGCATTTT
.	TRBJ2-1	TRBV27	TRBD1	CASSGQAYNEQFF	TGTGCCAGCAGCGGACAGGCTTACAATGAGCAGTTCTTC
.	TRBJ2-5	TRBV7-9	.	CASSAGTTFQETQYF	TGTGCCAGCAGCGCCGGGACAACTTTCCAAGAGACCCAGTACTTC
.	TRBJ1-2	TRBV2	.	CASREIVNYGYTF	TGTGCCAGCAGGGAAATAGTCAACTATGGCTACACCTTC
.	TRBJ1-1	TRBV9	.	CASSGGRGAFF	TGTGCCAGCAGCGGAGGACGGGGAGCTTTCTTT
.	TRBJ2-7	TRBV7-9	.	CASSLDSSYEQYF	TGTGCCAGCAGCTTGGACAGTTCCTACGAGCAGTACTTC
.	TRBJ1-6	TRBV30	.	CAWTGFDRRNSPLHF	TGTGCCTGGACAGGGTTCGACAGGAGGAATTCACCCCTCCACTTT
.	TRBJ2-3	TRBV6-1	TRBD2	CASSDIAGGTDTQYF	TGTGCCAGCAGTGACATAGCGGGAGGGACAGATACGCAGTATTTT
.	TRBJ2-5	TRBV5-5	TRBD2	CASSKAGVETQYF	TGTGCCAGCAGCAAAGCGGGAGTGGAGACCCAGTACTTC
.	TRBJ2-3	TRBV4-1	TRBD2	CATGGGMPTDTQYF	TGCGCCACCGGGGGGGGGATGCCCACAGATACGCAGTATTTT
.	TRBJ2-7	TRBV19	TRBD1	CASSTSGQLYEQYF	TGTGCCAGTAGTACCTCGGGACAGCTCTACGAGCAGTACTTC
.	TRBJ1-3	TRBV5-1	.	CASSLQGETSGNTIYF	TGCGCCAGCAGCCTACAGGGTGAAACGTCCGGAAACACCATATATTTT
.	TRBJ2-2	TRBV5-4	TRBD2	CASSLVGLAGHGELFF	TGTGCCAGCAGCTTGGTTGGACTAGCGGGACACGGGGAGCTGTTTTTT
.	TRBJ1-6	TRBV5-1	.	CASSFGPRYDNSPLHF	TGCGCCAGCAGCTTTGGCCCGAGGTACGATAATTCACCCCTCCACTTT
.	TRBJ2-7	TRBV9	TRBD2	CASSRGGAISSYEQYF	TGTGCCAGTTCTCGGGGAGGGGCCATAAGCTCCTACGAGCAGTACTTC
.	TRBJ1-2	TRBV30	TRBD1	CAWSAGTGDGYTF	TGTGCCTGGAGTGCCGGGACAGGGGATGGCTACACCTTC
.	TRBJ1-2	TRBV10-3	TRBD1	CAISVGGQGTYGYTF	TGTGCCATCAGTGTCGGGGGACAGGGAACTTACGGCTACACCTTC
.	TRBJ2-1	TRBV30	TRBD2	CAWREGTSGKTYNEQFF	TGTGCCTGGAGGGAAGGGACTAGCGGGAAGACCTACAATGAGCAGTTCTTC
.	TRBJ1-2	TRBV5-4	TRBD1	CASSLAGGREGQGINYGYTF	TGTGCCAGCAGCTTGGCGGGGGGTAGGGAAGGACAGGGAATAAACTATGGCTACACCTTC
.	TRBJ2-2	TRBV5-1	.	CASSLDTGYTGELFF	TGCGCCAGCAGCTTGGATACAGGGTACACCGGGGAGCTGTTTTTT
few	TRBJ2-7	TRBV6-1	.	CASSEGGGDEQYF	TGTGCCAGCAGTGAAGGGGGAGGAGACGAGCAGTACTTC
.	TRBJ2-1	TRBV11-3	.	CASSSGRESYNEQFF	TGTGCCAGCAGCTCAGGGCGGGAATCCTACAATGAGCAGTTCTTC
.	TRBJ1-2	TRBV19	TRBD1	CASSLTGGYGYTF	TGTGCCAGTAGTCTAACAGGGGGCTATGGCTACACCTTC
once	TRBJ2-7	TRBV5-4	.	CASSFASYEQYF	TGTGCCAGCAGCTTCGCGTCCTACGAGCAGTACTTC
.	TRBJ2-1	TRBV9	TRBD2	CASSANSGGNEQFF	TGTGCCAGCAGCGCAAATAGCGGGGGCAATGAGCAGTTCTTC
.	TRBJ2-2	TRBV5-1	.	CASSKGVNTGELFF	TGCGCCAGCAGCAAGGGAGTGAACACCGGGGAGCTGTTTTTT
once	TRBJ1-6	TRBV7-2	TRBD1	CASSLSDRASSYNSPLHF	TGTGCCAGCAGCTTAAGTGACAGGGCGAGCTCCTATAATTCACCCCTCCACTTT
.	TRBJ1-2	TRBV7-2	.	CASSPRSGGYGYTF	TGTGCCAGCAGCCCCCGGTCGGGGGGCTATGGCTACACCTTC
.	TRBJ1-3	TRBV9	.	CASSGESGSLGSGNTIYF	TGTGCCAGCAGCGGAGAGTCAGGTTCTTTAGGCTCTGGAAACACCATATATTTT
once	TRBJ1-5	TRBV18	.	CASSPRTDSNQPQHF	TGTGCCAGCTCACCACGGACAGATAGCAATCAGCCCCAGCATTTT
.	TRBJ1-1	TRBV7-9	.	CASSLEGKATEAFF	TGTGCCAGCAGCTTAGAGGGGAAGGCCACTGAAGCTTTCTTT
few	TRBJ1-1	TRBV4-2	TRBD1	CASSQVGRGITEAFF	TGTGCCAGCAGCCAAGTCGGCAGGGGGATCACTGAAGCTTTCTTT